The 3 T cell receptor beta chains below all came from one sample that was sequenced in a study of blood T cell repertoires in COVID-19. The method was immunoSEQ multiplex PCR; TCRdb's version includes in-frame clones alone and lacks a portion of them. The data contain some 96,000 clones, approximately 87% of them seen just once; the ten biggest clones take up 9.5% to 15%. Sequenced sample: peripheral blood. These receptors all stem from a human donor in a cohort sampled during active COVID-19.

This sequence joins TRBV6-2 or TRBV6-3 and TRBJ2-3; 7 positions agree with TRBD2. Germline loops: CDR1 MNHEY, CDR2 SVGEGT. The CDR3 contains 14 residues. Trimming removed 1 base from V and 5 bases from J; junction bases left unmatched: 3. CDR3 residues: CASSYWGGIDTQYF. The CDR3 DNA sequence: TGTGCCAGCAGTTACTGGGGGGGAATAGATACGCAGTATTTT.

The chain recombines TRBV19 with TRBJ1-1; D not resolved. Germline CDR1 is LNHDA and CDR2 is SQIVND (reference sequence). V gave up 3 bases and J gave up 1 base, with 6 bases separating them. There are 13 residues in the CDR3. Here the CDR3 DNA reads TGTGCCAGTAGTATGAACGGGAACACTGAAGCTTTCTTT. Protein product: CASSMNGNTEAFF.

The rearrangement uses TRBV11-3 and TRBJ2-3, with D hard to call. Trimming shortened V by 2 bases and J by 0 bases, and 3 bases separated the two germline ends. The CDR3 extends over 13 amino acids. Germline V gene lookup returns CDR1 SGHNT and CDR2 YENEEA. CDR3 coding DNA: TGTGCCAGCAGCTTAAGCAGCACAGATACGCAGTATTTT. Amino acid sequence: CASSLSSTDTQYF.